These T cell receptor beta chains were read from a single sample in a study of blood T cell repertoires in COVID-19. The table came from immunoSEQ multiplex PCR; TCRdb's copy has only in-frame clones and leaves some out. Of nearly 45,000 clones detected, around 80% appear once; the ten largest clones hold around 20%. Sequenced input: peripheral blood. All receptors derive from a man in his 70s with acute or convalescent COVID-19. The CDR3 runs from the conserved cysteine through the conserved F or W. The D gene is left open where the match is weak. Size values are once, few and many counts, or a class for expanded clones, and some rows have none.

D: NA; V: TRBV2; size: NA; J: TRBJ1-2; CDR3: CASSGDGEGGYTF; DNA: TGTGCCAGCAGCGGGGACGGGGAGGGTGGCTACACCTTC
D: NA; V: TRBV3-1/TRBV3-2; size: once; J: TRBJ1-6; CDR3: CASSPTHRTEGLSPLHF; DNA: TGTGCCAGCAGCCCGACTCATCGGACTGAGGGATTGTCACCCCTCCACTTT
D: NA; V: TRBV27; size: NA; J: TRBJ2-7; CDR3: CASSLSTEYEQYF; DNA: TGTGCCAGCAGTTTATCGACAGAATACGAGCAGTACTTC
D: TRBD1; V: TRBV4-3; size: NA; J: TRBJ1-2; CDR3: CASSQVGTANYGYTF; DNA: TGCGCCAGCAGCCAAGTCGGGACAGCGAACTATGGCTACACCTTC
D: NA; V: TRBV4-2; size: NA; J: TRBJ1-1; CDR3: CASSRAWNTEAFF; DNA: TGTGCCAGCAGCCGAGCGTGGAACACTGAAGCTTTCTTT
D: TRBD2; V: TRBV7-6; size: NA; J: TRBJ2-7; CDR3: CASSREAGSEQYF; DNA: TGTGCCAGCAGCCGGGAGGCAGGGAGCGAGCAGTACTTC
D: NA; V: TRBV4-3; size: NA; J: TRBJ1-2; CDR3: CASSQGTFDGYTF; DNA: TGCGCCAGCAGCCAAGGAACATTCGATGGCTACACCTTC
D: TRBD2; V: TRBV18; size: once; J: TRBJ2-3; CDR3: CASSPRVGGKDTQYF; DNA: TGTGCCAGCTCACCACGAGTCGGGGGGAAGGATACGCAGTATTTT
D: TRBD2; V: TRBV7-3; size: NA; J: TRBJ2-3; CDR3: CASSRAGGSTDTQYF; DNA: TGTGCCAGCAGCCGAGCGGGGGGAAGCACAGATACGCAGTATTTT
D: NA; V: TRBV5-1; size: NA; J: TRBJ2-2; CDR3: CASSLDARNTGELFF; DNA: TGCGCCAGCAGCTTGGATGCTAGAAACACCGGGGAGCTGTTTTTT
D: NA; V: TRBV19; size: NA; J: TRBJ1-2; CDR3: CASSTTGFGYTF; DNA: TGTGCCAGTAGTACAACAGGGTTTGGCTACACCTTC
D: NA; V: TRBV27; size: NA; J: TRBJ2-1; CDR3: CASSTRSGEQFF; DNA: TGTGCCAGCAGTACGCGATCGGGTGAGCAGTTCTTC
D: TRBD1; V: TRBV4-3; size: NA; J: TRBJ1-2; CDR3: CASSQGLPGQSSYGYTF; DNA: TGCGCCAGCAGCCAAGGTCTGCCGGGACAGAGTTCCTATGGCTACACCTTC
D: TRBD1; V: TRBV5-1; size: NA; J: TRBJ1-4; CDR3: CASSPGQLNEKLFF; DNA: TGCGCCAGCAGCCCGGGACAGTTAAATGAAAAACTGTTTTTT
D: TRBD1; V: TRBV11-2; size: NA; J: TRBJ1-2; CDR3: CASSPGTGNYGYTF; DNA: TGTGCCAGCAGCCCAGGGACAGGGAACTATGGCTACACCTTC
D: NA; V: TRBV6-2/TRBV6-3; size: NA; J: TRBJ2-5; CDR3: CASSYSQIQETQYF; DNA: TGTGCCAGCAGTTACTCTCAGATCCAAGAGACCCAGTACTTC
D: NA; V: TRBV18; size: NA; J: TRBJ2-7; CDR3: CASSASGTPSQYF; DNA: TGTGCCAGCTCAGCTTCCGGGACACCAAGTCAGTACTTC
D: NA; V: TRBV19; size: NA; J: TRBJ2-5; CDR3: CASSARGETQYF; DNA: TGTGCCAGTAGTGCGAGGGGGGAGACCCAGTACTTC
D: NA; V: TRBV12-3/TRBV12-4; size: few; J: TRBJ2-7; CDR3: CASSSSGLRQYF; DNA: TGTGCCAGCAGCTCTTCAGGGTTGAGGCAGTACTTC
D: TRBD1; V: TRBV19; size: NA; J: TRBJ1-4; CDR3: CASRGQGNAGEKLFF; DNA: TGTGCCAGTAGGGGACAGGGCAACGCAGGTGAAAAACTGTTTTTT
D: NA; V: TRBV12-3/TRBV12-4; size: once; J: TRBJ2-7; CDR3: CASSLGDYEQYF; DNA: TGTGCCAGCAGTTTAGGCGACTACGAGCAGTACTTC
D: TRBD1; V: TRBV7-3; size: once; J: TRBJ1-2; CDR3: CASRPLTGGYGYTF; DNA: TGTGCCAGCAGACCCCTAACAGGGGGCTATGGCTACACCTTC
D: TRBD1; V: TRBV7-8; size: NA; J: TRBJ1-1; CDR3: CATLSRTGGRGNTEAFF; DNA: TGTGCCACCCTATCGAGGACAGGGGGGAGAGGGAACACTGAAGCTTTCTTT
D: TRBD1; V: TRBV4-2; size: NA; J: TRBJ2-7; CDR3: CASSQNPGTGDEQYF; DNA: TGTGCCAGCAGCCAAAATCCGGGGACAGGGGACGAGCAGTACTTC
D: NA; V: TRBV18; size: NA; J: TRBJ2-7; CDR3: CASSSGGGYEQYF; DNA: TGTGCCAGCTCCTCCGGTGGCGGCTACGAGCAGTACTTC
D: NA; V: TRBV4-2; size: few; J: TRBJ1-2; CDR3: CASSQTVGGYTF; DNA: TGTGCCAGCAGCCAAACAGTCGGTGGCTACACCTTC
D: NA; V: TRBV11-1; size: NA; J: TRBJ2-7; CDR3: CASSLSDQGPYEQYF; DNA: TGTGCCAGCAGCTTATCGGACCAGGGCCCCTACGAGCAGTACTTC
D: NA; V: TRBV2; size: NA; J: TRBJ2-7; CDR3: CASSDGLTYEQYF; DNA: TGTGCCAGCAGTGATGGCCTGACCTACGAGCAGTACTTC
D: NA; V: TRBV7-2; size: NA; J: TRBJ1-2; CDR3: CASSLVSRRNGYTF; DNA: TGTGCCAGCAGCTTAGTTAGTCGGAGGAATGGCTACACCTTC
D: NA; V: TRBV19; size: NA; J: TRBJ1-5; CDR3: CASSGLGSQPQHF; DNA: TGTGCCAGTAGTGGGTTGGGCTCTCAGCCCCAGCATTTT
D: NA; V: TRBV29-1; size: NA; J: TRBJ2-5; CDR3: CSVAVGLGGAQETQYF; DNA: TGCAGCGTTGCAGTGGGCCTAGGCGGGGCCCAAGAGACCCAGTACTTC
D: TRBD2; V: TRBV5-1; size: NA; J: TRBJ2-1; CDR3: CASSLELAGTYNEQFF; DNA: TGCGCCAGCAGCTTGGAACTAGCGGGGACCTACAATGAGCAGTTCTTC
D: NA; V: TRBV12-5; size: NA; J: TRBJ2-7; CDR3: CASGSIHEQYF; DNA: TGTGCTAGTGGTTCAATCCACGAGCAGTACTTC
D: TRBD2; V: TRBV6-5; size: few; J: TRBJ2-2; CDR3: CASSYSAGPYTGELFF; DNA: TGTGCCAGCAGTTACTCAGCGGGGCCGTACACCGGGGAGCTGTTTTTT
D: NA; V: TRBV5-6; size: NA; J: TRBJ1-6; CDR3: CASSLGSRSSYNSPLHF; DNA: TGTGCCAGCAGCTTGGGATCAAGGAGCTCCTATAATTCACCCCTCCACTTT
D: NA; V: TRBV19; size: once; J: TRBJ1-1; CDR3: CASSTPFRGNTEAFF; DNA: TGTGCCAGTAGTACTCCCTTCAGGGGTAACACTGAAGCTTTCTTT
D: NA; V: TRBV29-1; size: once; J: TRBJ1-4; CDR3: CSVEGPQNEKLFF; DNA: TGCAGCGTTGAAGGGCCCCAAAATGAAAAACTGTTTTTT
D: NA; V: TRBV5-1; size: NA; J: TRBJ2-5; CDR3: CASSLEAGAQYF; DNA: TGCGCCAGCAGCTTGGAGGCAGGGGCCCAGTACTTC
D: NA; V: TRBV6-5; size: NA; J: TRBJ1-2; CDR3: CASSYSFGVPYGYTF; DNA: TGTGCCAGCAGTTACTCGTTCGGGGTGCCCTATGGCTACACCTTC
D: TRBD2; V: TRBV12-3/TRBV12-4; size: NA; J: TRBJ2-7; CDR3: CASLAGGQYEQYF; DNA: TGTGCCAGCCTAGCGGGGGGGCAGTACGAGCAGTACTTC
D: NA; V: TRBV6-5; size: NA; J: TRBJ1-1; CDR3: CASRDLTGYTEAFF; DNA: TGTGCCAGCAGGGACTTGACAGGTTACACTGAAGCTTTCTTT
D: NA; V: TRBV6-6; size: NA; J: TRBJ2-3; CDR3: CASSYSGSTQYF; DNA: TGTGCCAGCAGTTACTCTGGCAGTACGCAGTATTTT
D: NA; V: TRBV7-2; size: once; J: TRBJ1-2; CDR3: CASSPYAPKGGLYGYTF; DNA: TGTGCCAGCAGCCCCTACGCCCCCAAGGGGGGACTATATGGCTACACCTTC
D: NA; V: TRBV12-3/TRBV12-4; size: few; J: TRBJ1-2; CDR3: CASRMGEGGYTF; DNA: TGTGCCAGCAGGATGGGAGAGGGCGGCTACACCTTC
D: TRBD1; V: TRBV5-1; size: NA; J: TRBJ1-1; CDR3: CASSMAGTVMNTEAFF; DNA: TGCGCCAGCAGCATGGCCGGGACAGTAATGAACACTGAAGCTTTCTTT
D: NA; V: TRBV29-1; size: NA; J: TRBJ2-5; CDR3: CSVEDSGTQETQYF; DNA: TGCAGCGTTGAAGACTCCGGGACACAAGAGACCCAGTACTTC
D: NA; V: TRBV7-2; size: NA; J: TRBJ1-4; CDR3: CASSPPGGGLAGKLFF; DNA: TGTGCCAGCAGCCCACCCGGTGGAGGGTTAGCCGGAAAACTGTTTTTT
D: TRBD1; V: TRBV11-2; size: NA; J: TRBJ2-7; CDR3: CASSLTDRGQSYEQYF; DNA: TGTGCCAGCAGCCTGACGGACAGGGGGCAATCCTACGAGCAGTACTTC
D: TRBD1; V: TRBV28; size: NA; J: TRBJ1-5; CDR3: CASSRGQRNQPQHF; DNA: TGTGCCAGCAGCCGGGGACAGCGCAATCAGCCCCAGCATTTT
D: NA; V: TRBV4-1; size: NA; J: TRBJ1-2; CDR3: CASSQERRQGGDGYTF; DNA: TGCGCCAGCAGCCAAGAACGCCGGCAGGGAGGAGATGGCTACACCTTC
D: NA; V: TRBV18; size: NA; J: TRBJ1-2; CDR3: CASSQQDGGYTF; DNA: TGTGCCAGCTCACAACAGGACGGGGGCTACACCTTC
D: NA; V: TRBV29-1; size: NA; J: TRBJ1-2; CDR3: CSVKPPSRNYGYTF; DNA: TGCAGCGTTAAACCCCCCTCTAGGAACTATGGCTACACCTTC
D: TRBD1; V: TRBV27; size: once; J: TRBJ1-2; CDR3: CASSPGTGVTHGYTF; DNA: TGTGCCAGCAGTCCAGGGACAGGGGTGACTCATGGCTACACCTTC
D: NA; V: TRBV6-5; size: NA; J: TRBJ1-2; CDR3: CASSPGGQGYGYTF; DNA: TGTGCCAGCAGTCCCGGGGGGCAGGGATATGGCTACACCTTC
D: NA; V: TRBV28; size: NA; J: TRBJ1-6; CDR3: CASSLRSVGNSPLHF; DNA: TGTGCCAGCAGTTTGAGGTCGGTCGGTAATTCACCCCTCCACTTT
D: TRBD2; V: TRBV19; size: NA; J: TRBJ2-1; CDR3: CASSIVRGSGAYNEQFF; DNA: TGTGCCAGTAGTATAGTTCGGGGTAGCGGGGCGTACAATGAGCAGTTCTTC
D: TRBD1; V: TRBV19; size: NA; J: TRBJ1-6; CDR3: CASRPPRQGNSPLHF; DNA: TGTGCCAGTAGGCCCCCCCGACAGGGGAATTCACCCCTCCACTTT
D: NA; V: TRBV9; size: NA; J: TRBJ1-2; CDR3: CASSYASQNGYTF; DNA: TGTGCCAGCAGCTACGCATCCCAGAATGGCTACACCTTC
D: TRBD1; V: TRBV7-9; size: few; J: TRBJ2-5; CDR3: CASSAPGQGLGTQYF; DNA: TGTGCCAGCAGCGCTCCGGGACAGGGTTTAGGGACCCAGTACTTC